This TCR beta chain was recorded in a study of human T cells and chemical hapten exposure. Study-level background: Patients got weekly scalp diphenylcyclopropenone doses over the approximately 25-week study. Among samples, TCR yields varied mainly because of small differences in pooled library volume. Study-level points and caveats: Because all patients had alopecia, their immune responses might differ from healthy ones.

V gave up 6 bases and J gave up 1 base, with 6 bases separating them. The CDR3 length is 12 residues. Germline values: CDR1 MNHEY, CDR2 SMNVEV (reference sequence). One entry per CDR3 protein, called by TCRdb with MiXCR from the RACE reads. The sample carries over 300,000 distinct CDR3 sequences, approximately 5.1% recorded once. This clonotype was picked up many times. The antigen is unknown. Stated time point: pre-sensitization, week 0. As for treatment: therapeutic diphenylcyclopropenone sensitization with weekly scalp DPC. Researchers sampled blood before each patch test went on. This chain links TRBV27 with TRBJ1-1; TRBD1 might be the D (6 bases). The sample was whole blood, taken in connection with sensitization to the hapten diphenylcyclopropenone (DPC). This clonotype was obtained from a woman aged 50 to 60 with alopecia areata. Some clones in this sample may be carry-over from other donors' samples. The CDR3 protein is CASRTGNTEAFF. The CDR3 nucleotides are TGTGCCAGCAGGACAGGGAACACTGAAGCTTTCTTT.